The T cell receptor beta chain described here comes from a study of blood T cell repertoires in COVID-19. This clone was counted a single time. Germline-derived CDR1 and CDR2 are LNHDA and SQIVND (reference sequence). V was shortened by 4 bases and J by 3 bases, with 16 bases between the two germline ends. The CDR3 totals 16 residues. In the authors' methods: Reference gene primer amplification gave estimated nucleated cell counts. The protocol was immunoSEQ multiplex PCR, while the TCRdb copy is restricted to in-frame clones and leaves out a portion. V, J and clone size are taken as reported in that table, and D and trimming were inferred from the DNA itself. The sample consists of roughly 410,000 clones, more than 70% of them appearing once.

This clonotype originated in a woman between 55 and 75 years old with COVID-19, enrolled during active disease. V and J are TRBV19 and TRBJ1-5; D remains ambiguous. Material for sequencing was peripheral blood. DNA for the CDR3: TGTGCCAGTAGTAAGATCCACGCCAGTAACAATCAGCCCCAGCATTTT. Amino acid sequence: CASSKIHASNNQPQHF.